The 16 T cell receptor beta chains below were found in one sample sequenced in a study of beta chain features in type 1 diabetes. The entirety of the isolated RNA underwent reverse transcription, so expressed TCRB transcripts were sequenced. The data were produced by immunoSEQ multiplex PCR, yet TCRdb's version contains in-frame clones alone and is incomplete. The profile shows about 360,000 clones, 10% to 15% of them singletons. The sample comprised naive CD4+ T cells from blood. The source of these receptors is a man in his late teens or twenties in good health.

The CDR3 DNA reads as TGTGCCAGCAGCCGGACTAGCGGGGGCGGTAGGAGATCCTACAATGAGCAGTTCTTC. Translating it yields CASSRTSGGGRRSYNEQFF. V is TRBV7-3 and J is TRBJ2-1; 13 nucleotides line up with TRBD2. V shed 5 bases, J shed 1 base, and the junction held 11 bases outside the gene matches. This CDR3 has 19 residues. The germline V gene has CDR1 SGHTA and CDR2 FQGTGA.

The rearrangement uses TRBV7-2 and TRBJ1-2; D is perhaps TRBD1 (6 bases). The CDR3 loop spans 15 amino acids. V was trimmed by 4 bases and J by 3 bases, leaving 15 bases between them. Germline CDR1 reads SGHTA; CDR2 reads FQGNSA. The CDR3 sequence: CASSSSGTRDYGYTF. Here the CDR3 DNA reads TGTGCCAGCAGCTCGTCAGGGACAAGGGACTATGGCTACACCTTC.

Points on this clone: A junction end diverges from the germline sequence, so it may reflect a read error. This CDR3 is CASSVEGLVGNEQFF. CDR3 nucleotide sequence: TGTGCCAGTAGTGTAGAAGGACTAGTGGGGAATGAGCAGTTCTTC. V gene TRBV19 combines with J gene TRBJ2-1; 7 positions match TRBD2. The CDR3 extends over 15 amino acids. CDR1 LNHDA and CDR2 SQIVND come from the germline V gene (reference sequence).

The chain uses TRBV5-1 and TRBJ1-6; maybe TRBD1 (5 bases). Between the trimmed V and J ends, which lost 1 base and 3 bases, there was a span of 11 bases. The CDR3 extends over 16 amino acids. The germline CDR1 and CDR2 sequences are SGHRS and YFSETQ. The CDR3 region has the DNA TGCGCCAGCAGCTTGTCGGGGGGGAACTATAATTCACCCCTCCACTTT. Translated: CASSLSGGNYNSPLHF.

This clone appeared a single time. J is TRBJ1-1 and V is TRBV7-2; 7 nucleotides line up with TRBD1. J was trimmed by 3 bases and V by 6 bases; bases with no gene match: 7. There are 14 residues in the CDR3. Germline V gives CDR1 SGHTA, CDR2 FQGNSA. The CDR3 region is CASRRGGPDTEAFF. CDR3 nucleotides: TGTGCCAGCAGGCGAGGGGGCCCGGACACTGAAGCTTTCTTT.

Remarks on this clone: The sample has other DNA sequences that encode this CDR3 too. This rearrangement joins TRBV7-2 to TRBJ2-7; D uncertain. Trimming shortened V by 5 bases and J by 2 bases, and 4 bases separated the two germline ends. The CDR3 contains 11 residues. CDR1 SGHTA and CDR2 FQGNSA come from the germline V gene. In DNA form, the CDR3 reads TGTGCCAGCAGCCCGGCCTACGAGCAGTACTTC. Protein: CASSPAYEQYF.

The chain uses TRBV4-2 and TRBJ2-2; 10 nucleotides match TRBD2. CDR1 and CDR2 (germline): LGHNA, YNFKEQ. The CDR3 covers 18 residues. The V segment lost 5 bases and the J segment 3 bases; nucleotides outside the gene matches: 12. The CDR3 protein is CASSKGPRTSGHTGELFF. The DNA for the CDR3 is TGTGCCAGCAGCAAGGGACCCCGGACTAGCGGCCACACCGGGGAGCTGTTTTTT.

The chain links TRBV5-6 to TRBJ2-5; unclear D gene. Germline values: CDR1 SGHDT, CDR2 YYEEEE. CDR3 length equals 14 residues. The V gene lost 7 bases and the J gene lost 2 bases, with 15 bases spanning the gap. CDR3 in amino acids: CASGPWAPQETQYF. The CDR3 bases are TGTGCCAGCGGGCCCTGGGCCCCACAAGAGACCCAGTACTTC.

This clone occurred a few times. This sequence joins TRBV6-1 and TRBJ2-3, with D perhaps matching TRBD2 (6 bases). Trimming pared 10 bases from V and 2 bases from J, leaving 16 bases between. The CDR3 consists of 14 residues. Looked up from germline, CDR1 is MNHNS and CDR2 is SASEGT. The CDR3 DNA follows: TGTGCCACCGGAACGGGACTCAACACAGATACGCAGTATTTT. It encodes CATGTGLNTDTQYF.

This clone was counted a few times. The V call is TRBV7-9, the J call TRBJ2-3, with 12 bases that match TRBD2. J was trimmed by 1 base and V by 1 base; bases with no gene match: 9. Germline-derived CDR1 and CDR2 are SEHNR and FQNEAQ (reference sequence). This CDR3 is built from 19 residues. The CDR3 DNA sequence: TGTGCCAGCAGCTTAGGTCGGTACCGGACTAGCGGGGGCACAGATACGCAGTATTTT. As protein: CASSLGRYRTSGGTDTQYF.

With regard to this clone: Other DNA sequences in the same sample also yield this CDR3. This rearrangement joins TRBV5-1 to TRBJ2-7, with TRBD2 as a possible D gene (7 bases). V lost 4 bases to trimming and J lost 3 bases, with 14 bases between them. CDR1 and CDR2 from the germline V gene are SGHRS and YFSETQ. The CDR3 covers 14 residues. The CDR3 bases are TGCGCCAGCAGCCCCCGGGGGGCGGGCTACGAGCAGTACTTC. Its translation: CASSPRGAGYEQYF.

This chain connects TRBV4-2 to TRBJ1-1, with TRBD1 as a possible D gene (6 bases). V was pared by 0 bases and J by 5 bases, with 16 bases between. Germline assignment: CDR1 LGHNA and CDR2 YNFKEQ. This CDR3 region has 16 residues. The DNA for the CDR3 is TGTGCCAGCAGCCAAGATCCGGGGGGCCGTCGAACTGAAGCTTTCTTT. This translates into CASSQDPGGRRTEAFF.

This clone was observed at least ten times. V is TRBV25-1 and J is TRBJ2-6; D possibly corresponds to TRBD1 (6 bases). The CDR3 has 17 residues. V was pared by 3 bases and J by 0 bases, with 12 bases between. From germline, CDR1 is MGHDK and CDR2 SYGVNS. CDR3 sequence (DNA): TGTGCCAGCAGTGATTCGACAGGCCGCTCTGGGGCCAACGTCCTGACTTTC. Its translation: CASSDSTGRSGANVLTF.

This clone was detected a few times. The chain links TRBV5-1 to TRBJ2-7; the D is unclear. Germline values: CDR1 SGHRS, CDR2 YFSETQ. V was trimmed by 4 bases and J by 3 bases, leaving 11 bases between them. The CDR3 is made up of 13 amino acids. This chain's CDR3 is CASSLAPGYEQYF. The DNA of the CDR3 is TGCGCCAGCAGCCTTGCCCCCGGCTACGAGCAGTACTTC.

Only a few counts were recorded for this clone. The chain is built from TRBV7-3 and TRBJ2-5; 7 bases agree with TRBD1. The length of the CDR3 is 13 residues. With 4 bases clipped from V and 5 bases from J, the junction kept 4 bases outside the gene matches. CDR1 and CDR2 from the germline V gene are SGHTA and FQGTGA. The CDR3: CASSYKGAETQYF. The CDR3, as DNA: TGTGCCAGCAGCTACAAGGGGGCCGAGACCCAGTACTTC.

The chain joins TRBV5-6 to TRBJ2-7, with TRBD1 identical over 7 bases. V shed 0 bases, J shed 3 bases, and the junction held 6 bases outside the gene matches. The CDR3 spans 15 residues. Germline V gene data show CDR1 as SGHDT and CDR2 as YYEEEE. The chain's CDR3 is CASSLAWGQIYEQYF. The CDR3 nucleotides are TGTGCCAGCAGCTTGGCCTGGGGACAGATCTACGAGCAGTACTTC.